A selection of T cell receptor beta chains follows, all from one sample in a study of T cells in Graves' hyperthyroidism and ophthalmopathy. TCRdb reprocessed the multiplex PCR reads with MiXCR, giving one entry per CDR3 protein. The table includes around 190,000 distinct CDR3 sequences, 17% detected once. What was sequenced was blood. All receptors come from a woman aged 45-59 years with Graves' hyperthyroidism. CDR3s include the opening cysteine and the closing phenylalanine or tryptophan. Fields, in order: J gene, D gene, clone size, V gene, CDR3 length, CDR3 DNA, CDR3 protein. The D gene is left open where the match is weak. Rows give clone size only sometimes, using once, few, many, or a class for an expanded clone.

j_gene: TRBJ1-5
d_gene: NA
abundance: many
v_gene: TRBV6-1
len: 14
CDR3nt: TGTGCCAGCAGCCCCATCGGGCAACTACAGCCCCAGCATTTT
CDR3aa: CASSPIGQLQPQHF

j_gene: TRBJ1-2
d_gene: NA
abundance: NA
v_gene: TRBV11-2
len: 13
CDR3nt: TGTGCCAGCAGCTTAGATCGGCACTATGGCTACACCTTC
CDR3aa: CASSLDRHYGYTF

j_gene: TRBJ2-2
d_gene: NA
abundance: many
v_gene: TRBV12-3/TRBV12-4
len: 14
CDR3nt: TGTGCCAGCAGTTCAGGGAGGAGCACCGGGGAGCTGTTTTTT
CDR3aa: CASSSGRSTGELFF

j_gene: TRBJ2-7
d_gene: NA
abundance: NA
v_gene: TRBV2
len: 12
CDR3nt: TGTGCCACCGGCTTTGGTTCCTACGAGCAGTACTTC
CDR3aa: CATGFGSYEQYF

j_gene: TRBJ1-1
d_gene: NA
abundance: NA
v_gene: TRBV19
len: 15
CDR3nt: TGTGCCAGTATCTCTATAGGGGCCGTGAACACTGAAGCTTTCTTT
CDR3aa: CASISIGAVNTEAFF

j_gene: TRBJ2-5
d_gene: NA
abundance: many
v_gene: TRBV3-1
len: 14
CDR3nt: TGTGCCAGCAGCCAATCCGCCCCCGCGGGGACCCAGTACTTC
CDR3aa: CASSQSAPAGTQYF

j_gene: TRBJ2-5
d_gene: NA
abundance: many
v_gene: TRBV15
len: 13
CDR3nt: TGTGCCACCAGCCGGGACGTCGGGGAGACCCAGTACTTC
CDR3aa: CATSRDVGETQYF

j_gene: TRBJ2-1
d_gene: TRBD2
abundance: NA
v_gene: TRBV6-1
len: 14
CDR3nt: TGTGCCAGCAGCCATGGACTAGCGTCCCATGAGCAGTTCTTC
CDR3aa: CASSHGLASHEQFF

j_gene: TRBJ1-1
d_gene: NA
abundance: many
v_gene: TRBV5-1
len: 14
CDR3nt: TGCGCCAGCAGCTTGTTATTGGGGAACACTGAAGCTTTCTTT
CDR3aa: CASSLLLGNTEAFF

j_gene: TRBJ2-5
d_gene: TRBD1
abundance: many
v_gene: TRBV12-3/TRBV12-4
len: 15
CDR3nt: TGTGCCAGCAGTCATAGGACAGGGGGAACCGAGACCCAGTACTTC
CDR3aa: CASSHRTGGTETQYF

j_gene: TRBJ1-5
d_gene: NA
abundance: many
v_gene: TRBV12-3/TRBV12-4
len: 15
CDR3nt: TGTGCCAGCAGTTTTTGGGCAGGGGTGAATCAGCCCCAGCATTTT
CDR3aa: CASSFWAGVNQPQHF

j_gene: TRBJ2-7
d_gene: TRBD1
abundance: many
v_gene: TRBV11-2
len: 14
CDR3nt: TGTGCCAGCAGCTTAGCGACAGGGCTATACGAGCAGTACTTC
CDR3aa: CASSLATGLYEQYF

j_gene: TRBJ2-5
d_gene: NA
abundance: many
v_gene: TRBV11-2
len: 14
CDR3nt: TGTGCCAGCAGCTTAAGTGATTCGGGCCGGCCACAGTACTTC
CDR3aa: CASSLSDSGRPQYF

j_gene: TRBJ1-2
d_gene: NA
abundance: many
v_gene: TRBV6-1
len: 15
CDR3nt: TGTGCCAGCAGCCGCGAAGGGGGTCCTAGCTATGGCTACACCTTC
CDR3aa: CASSREGGPSYGYTF

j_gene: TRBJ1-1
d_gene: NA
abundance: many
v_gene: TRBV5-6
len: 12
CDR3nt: TGTGCCAGCAGCTTGGCGCCCTCTGAAGCTTTCTTT
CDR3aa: CASSLAPSEAFF

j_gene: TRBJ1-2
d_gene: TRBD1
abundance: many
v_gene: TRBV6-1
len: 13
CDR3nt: TGTGCCAGCAGCGAAGACAGGGGTTATGGCTACACCTTC
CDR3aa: CASSEDRGYGYTF

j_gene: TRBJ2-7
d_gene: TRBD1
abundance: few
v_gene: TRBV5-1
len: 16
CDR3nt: TGCGCCAGCAGTCGGAGGGGGTTGGACAGGGACTACGAGCAGTACTTC
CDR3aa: CASSRRGLDRDYEQYF

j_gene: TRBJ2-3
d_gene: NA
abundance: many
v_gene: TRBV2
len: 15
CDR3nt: TGTGCCAGCAGGCGGGACAGAACTAGCACAGATACGCAGTATTTT
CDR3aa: CASRRDRTSTDTQYF

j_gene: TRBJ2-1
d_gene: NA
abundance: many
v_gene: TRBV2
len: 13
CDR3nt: TGTGCCAGGAACAGGGGAAGCGGGGATGAGCAGTTCTTC
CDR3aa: CARNRGSGDEQFF

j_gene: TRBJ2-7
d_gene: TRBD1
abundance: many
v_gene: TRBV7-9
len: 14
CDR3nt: TGTGCCAGCAGCATCCGGGACAGGGAGGACGAGCAGTACTTC
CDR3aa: CASSIRDREDEQYF

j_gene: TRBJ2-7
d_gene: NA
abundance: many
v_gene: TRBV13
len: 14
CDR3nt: TGTGCCAGCAGCCAGAGTAGCGGATCTTACGAGCAGTACTTC
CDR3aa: CASSQSSGSYEQYF

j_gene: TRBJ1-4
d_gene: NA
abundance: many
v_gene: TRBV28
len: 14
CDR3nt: TGTGCCAGCGGGCCCGGGTCCCCAGGGGAAAAACTGTTTTTT
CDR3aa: CASGPGSPGEKLFF

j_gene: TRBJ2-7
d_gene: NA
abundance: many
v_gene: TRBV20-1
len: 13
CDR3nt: TGCAGTGCTAGGCCTAGCGCGGGCTACGAGCAGTACTTC
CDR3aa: CSARPSAGYEQYF

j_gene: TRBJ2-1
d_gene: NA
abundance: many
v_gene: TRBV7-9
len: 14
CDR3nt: TGTGCCAGCAGCTTAGCCGGGATTTACAATGAGCAGTTCTTC
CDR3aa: CASSLAGIYNEQFF

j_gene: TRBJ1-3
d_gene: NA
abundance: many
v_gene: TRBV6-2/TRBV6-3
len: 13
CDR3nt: TGTGCCAGCAGGACCGGGTTATTGAACACCATATATTTT
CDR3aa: CASRTGLLNTIYF

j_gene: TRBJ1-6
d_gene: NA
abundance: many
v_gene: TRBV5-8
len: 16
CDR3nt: TGTGCCAGCAGCCTTGTACGGAGGACCGGTCCTTCACCCCTCCACTTT
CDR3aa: CASSLVRRTGPSPLHF

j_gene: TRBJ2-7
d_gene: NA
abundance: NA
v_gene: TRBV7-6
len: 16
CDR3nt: TGTGCCAGCAGCCAAGAGTGGGGACAATCCTACTACGAGCAGTACTTC
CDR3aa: CASSQEWGQSYYEQYF